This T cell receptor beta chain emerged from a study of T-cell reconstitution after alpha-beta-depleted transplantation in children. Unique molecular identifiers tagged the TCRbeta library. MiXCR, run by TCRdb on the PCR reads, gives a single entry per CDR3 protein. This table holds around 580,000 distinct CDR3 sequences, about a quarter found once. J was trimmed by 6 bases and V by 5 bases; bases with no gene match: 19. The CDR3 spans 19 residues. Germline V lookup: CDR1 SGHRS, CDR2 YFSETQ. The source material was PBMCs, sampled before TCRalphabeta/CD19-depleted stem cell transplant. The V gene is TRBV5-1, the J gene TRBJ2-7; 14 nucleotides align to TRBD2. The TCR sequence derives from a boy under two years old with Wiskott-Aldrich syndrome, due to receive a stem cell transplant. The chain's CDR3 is CASSCWGTSGSWRRGEQYF. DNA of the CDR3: TGCGCCAGCAGTTGTTGGGGGACTAGCGGGAGTTGGCGCCGTGGCGAGCAGTACTTC.